The 14 T cell receptor beta chains listed next were all sequenced from one sample in a study of blood T cell repertoires in COVID-19. Produced via immunoSEQ multiplex PCR; TCRdb's table is partial and in-frame only. This sample yields some 270,000 clones, of which nearly 90% are seen a single time; under 2.5% belongs to the top ten. Sequenced material: peripheral blood. These receptors were taken from a woman aged 55 to 70 with COVID-19, enrolled during active disease.

This clone was observed a single time. The chain carries TRBV5-1 and TRBJ1-2; the D is unclear. Per germline, CDR1 SGHRS and CDR2 YFSETQ. The CDR3 length is 14 residues. The V and J ends lost 3 bases and 3 bases respectively, with 12 bases between them. The CDR3 here is CASSSRVTDYGYTF. The CDR3 DNA reads TGCGCCAGCAGCTCCCGGGTGACGGACTATGGCTACACCTTC.

The chain carries TRBV6-7 and TRBJ1-1; no reliable D call. TRBV6-7 is given ORF status, its function remaining uncertain. V was shortened by 5 bases and J by 1 base, with 11 bases between the two germline ends. The CDR3 runs to 14 residues. The CDR3 is CASSERVENTEAFF. CDR3 DNA sequence: TGTGCCAGCAGTGAACGGGTGGAGAACACTGAAGCTTTCTTT.

This chain joins TRBV6-2 or TRBV6-3 and TRBJ2-1, with 8 bases matching TRBD2. V lost 6 bases, J lost 4 bases, and 8 bases stayed unmatched. The CDR3 is 15 residues long. The germline V gene has CDR1 MNHEY and CDR2 SVGEGT. The CDR3 loop reads CASSDSGALYNEQFF. The DNA for the CDR3 is TGTGCCAGCAGCGATAGCGGGGCCTTATACAATGAGCAGTTCTTC.

The rearrangement joins TRBV7-9 to TRBJ1-4; maybe TRBD1 (6 bases). Deletions cut 4 bases from V and 1 base from J, with 10 bases between. Germline loops: CDR1 SEHNR, CDR2 FQNEAQ (reference sequence). The CDR3 contains 15 residues. CDR3 nucleotides: TGTGCCAGCAGCTCCCAGGGACAAACTAATGAAAAACTGTTTTTT. Its protein is CASSSQGQTNEKLFF. The full variable domain, rest sourced from reference TRBV7-9 and TRBJ1-4, is DTGVSQNPRHKITKRGQNVTFRCDPISEHNRLYWYRQTLGQGPEFLTYFQNEAQLEKSRLLSDRFSAERPKGSFSTLEIQRTEQGDSAMYLCASSSQGQTNEKLFFGSGTQLSVL.

The V gene is TRBV5-8, the J gene TRBJ2-5; 9 nucleotides align to TRBD1. Germline V CDR1 and CDR2: SGHTS, YDEGEE. This CDR3 is 15 amino acids long. The V and J ends lost 5 bases and 5 bases, in that order; junction bases with no gene match: 10. For the CDR3, the DNA is TGTGCCAGCAGGGGACAGGGTATGTCGGGGGAGACCCAGTACTTC. Protein product: CASRGQGMSGETQYF.

The chain joins TRBV6-2 or TRBV6-3 to TRBJ1-5, with TRBD1 identical over 8 bases. The J segment lost 9 bases and the V segment lost 2 bases, leaving 6 bases of the junction unmatched. Germline CDR1 MNHEY, CDR2 SVGEGT. The CDR3 covers 14 residues. CDR3 nucleotides: TGTGCCAGCAGTTACGGGACAGGTGGCAGGCCCCAGCATTTT. It encodes CASSYGTGGRPQHF.

The chain couples TRBV5-6 to TRBJ2-1, with 14 bases identical to TRBD2. From germline, CDR1 is SGHDT and CDR2 YYEEEE. The V and J ends lost 4 bases and 4 bases, in that order; junction bases with no gene match: 4. The CDR3 consists of 16 residues. CDR3 DNA sequence: TGTGCCAGCAGCACGGGACTAGCGGGGGTGTACAATGAGCAGTTCTTC. It is translated as CASSTGLAGVYNEQFF.

This clone was observed once. The chain is built from TRBV9 and TRBJ1-5; no firm D call. Trimming left V 5 bases short and J 7 bases short, with 16 bases between. Germline values: CDR1 SGDLS, CDR2 YYNGEE. The CDR3 consists of 14 residues. The CDR3 DNA is TGTGCCAGCAGTAACCGCGCCATCGGGCAGCCCCAGCATTTT. Residues: CASSNRAIGQPQHF.

This rearrangement joins TRBV3-1 (or the pseudogene TRBV3-2) to TRBJ2-3; D gene uncertain. The CDR3 is 14 residues long. The ends were cut back, 4 bases at V and 1 base at J, with 9 bases in the middle. Germline V gives CDR1 LGHDT, CDR2 YNNKEL (reference sequence). CDR3 sequence (DNA): TGTGCCAGCAGCCCCCTCCAGGGCACAGATACGCAGTATTTT. Its protein product is CASSPLQGTDTQYF.

V and J are TRBV7-3 and TRBJ1-5; a possible D gene is TRBD1 (5 bases). The germline gives CDR1 SGHTA, CDR2 FQGTGA. This CDR3 spans 15 amino acids. Trimming left V 1 base short and J 3 bases short, with 10 bases between. CDR3 loop: CASSLSPGNNQPQHF. CDR3 bases: TGTGCCAGCAGCTTAAGCCCAGGGAACAATCAGCCCCAGCATTTT.

This clone was found a few times. The chain joins TRBV19 to TRBJ1-5; unclear D gene. There are 17 residues in the CDR3. Trimming removed 3 bases from V and 1 base from J, with 16 bases in between. Germline CDR1 reads LNHDA; CDR2 reads SQIVND (reference sequence). The CDR3 region is CASSISEHHLSNQPQHF. The CDR3 DNA follows: TGTGCCAGTAGTATCTCGGAGCACCATCTAAGCAATCAGCCCCAGCATTTT.

The chain joins TRBV7-3 to TRBJ2-5, with D possibly being TRBD1 (5 bases). The CDR3 loop spans 13 amino acids. Germline V gene lookup returns CDR1 SGHTA and CDR2 FQGTGA. V dropped 2 bases and J dropped 7 bases, with 11 bases sitting between them. The CDR3 DNA reads TGTGCCAGCAGCTTAGTTAACACAGGGACCCAGTACTTC. It encodes CASSLVNTGTQYF.

The chain recombines TRBV4-2 with TRBJ2-2; 7 bases match TRBD2. The CDR3 is 15 amino acids. The J segment lost 3 bases and the V segment lost 1 base, leaving 2 bases of the junction unmatched. Germline values: CDR1 LGHNA, CDR2 YNFKEQ. As DNA, the CDR3 is TGTGCCAGCAGCCAAGCGGGGGGTGACACCGGGGAGCTGTTTTTT. Encoded protein: CASSQAGGDTGELFF.

The CDR3 nucleotides are TGTGCCAGCGGGGGAACAGGGGATATCGGAAAACTGTTTTTT. Translated, it gives CASGGTGDIGKLFF. The V gene is TRBV6-5, the J gene TRBJ1-4; TRBD1 matches at 7 bases. The CDR3 is made up of 14 amino acids. V trimming: 8 bases; J trimming: 10 bases; junction bases outside the gene matches: 13. Germline-derived CDR1 and CDR2 are MNHEY and SVGAGI.